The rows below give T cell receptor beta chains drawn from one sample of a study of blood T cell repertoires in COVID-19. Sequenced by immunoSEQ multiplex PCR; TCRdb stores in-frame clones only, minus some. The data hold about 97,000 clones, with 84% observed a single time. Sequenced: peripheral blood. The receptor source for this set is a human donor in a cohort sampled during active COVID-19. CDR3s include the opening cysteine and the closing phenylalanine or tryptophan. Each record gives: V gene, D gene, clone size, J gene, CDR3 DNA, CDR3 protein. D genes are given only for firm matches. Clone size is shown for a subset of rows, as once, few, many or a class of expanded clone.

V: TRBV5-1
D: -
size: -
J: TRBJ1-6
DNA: TGCGCCAGCAGCTTGGCCGGAGGGGAATCCTATAATTCACCCCTCCACTTT
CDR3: CASSLAGGESYNSPLHF

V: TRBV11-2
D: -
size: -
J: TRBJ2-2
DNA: TGTGCCAGCAGACCAGGGTTGAACACCGGGGAGCTGTTTTTT
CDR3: CASRPGLNTGELFF

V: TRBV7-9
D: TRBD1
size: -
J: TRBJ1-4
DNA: TGTGCCAGCAGCTCGGGACAGGGGATGGAAAAACTGTTTTTT
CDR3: CASSSGQGMEKLFF

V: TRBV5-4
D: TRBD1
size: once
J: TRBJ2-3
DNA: TGTGCCAGCAGCCCGACAGGGACAGATACGCAGTATTTT
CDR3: CASSPTGTDTQYF

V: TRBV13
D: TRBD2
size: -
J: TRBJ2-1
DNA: TGTGCCAGCAGCTTAGATACTAGCGGGGGGTACAATGAGCAGTTCTTC
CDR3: CASSLDTSGGYNEQFF

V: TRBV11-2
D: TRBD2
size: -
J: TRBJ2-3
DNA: TGTGCCAGCAGCCGTTCGGGCGCCAGCGGGGCGGGGGATACGCAGTATTTT
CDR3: CASSRSGASGAGDTQYF

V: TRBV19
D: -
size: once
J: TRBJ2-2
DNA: TGTGCCAGTAGTATGAGAATGGGCGCGGGTACCGGGGAGCTGTTTTTT
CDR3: CASSMRMGAGTGELFF

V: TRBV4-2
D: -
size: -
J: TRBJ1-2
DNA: TGTGCCAGCAGCCAAGATCTCATTCAGGGGACTAACTATGGCTACACCTTC
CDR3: CASSQDLIQGTNYGYTF

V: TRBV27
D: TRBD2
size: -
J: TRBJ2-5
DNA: TGTGCCAGCAGTTTATCGAGTCCCATGACTAGCGGGGGGCCACAAGAGACCCAGTACTTC
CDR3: CASSLSSPMTSGGPQETQYF

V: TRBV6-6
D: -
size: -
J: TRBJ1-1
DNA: TGTGCCAGCAGTGCCGAGCAACAGCCGAACACTGAAGCTTTCTTT
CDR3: CASSAEQQPNTEAFF

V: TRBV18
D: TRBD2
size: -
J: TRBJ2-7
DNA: TGTGCCAGCTCAACTAGCGGGGGAAGCTCCTACGAGCAGTACTTC
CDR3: CASSTSGGSSYEQYF

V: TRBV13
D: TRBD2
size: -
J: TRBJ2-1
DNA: TGTGCCAGCAGCTTATGGGGACTAGGGGTGTCCTACAATGAGCAGTTCTTC
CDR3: CASSLWGLGVSYNEQFF

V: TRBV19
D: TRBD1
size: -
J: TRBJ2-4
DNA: TGTGCCAGTAGTGGGGACAGGGCCAAAAACATTCAGTACTTC
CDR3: CASSGDRAKNIQYF

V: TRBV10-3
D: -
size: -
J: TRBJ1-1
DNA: TGTGCCATCAGTTTGGGACAAATGAACACTGAAGCTTTCTTT
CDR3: CAISLGQMNTEAFF

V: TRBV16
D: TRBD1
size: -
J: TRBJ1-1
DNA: TGTGCCAGCAGCTGGACAGGGGGCGCAAACACTGAAGCTTTCTTT
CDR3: CASSWTGGANTEAFF

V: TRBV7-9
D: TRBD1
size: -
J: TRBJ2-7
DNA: TGTGCCAGCAGCGGGAAGGGGGCACCCTACTCCTACGAGCAGTACTTC
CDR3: CASSGKGAPYSYEQYF

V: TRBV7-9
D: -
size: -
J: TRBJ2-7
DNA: TGTGCCAGCGCCCAGGGGCATTACGAGCAGTACTTC
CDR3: CASAQGHYEQYF

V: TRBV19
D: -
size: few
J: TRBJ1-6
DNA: TGTGCCAGTAGTCCTTACGGTACGAATTCACCCCTCCACTTT
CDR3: CASSPYGTNSPLHF

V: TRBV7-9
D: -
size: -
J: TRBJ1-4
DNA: TGTGCCAGCAGCTTAGAAGGGGTATCTAATGAAAAACTGTTTTTT
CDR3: CASSLEGVSNEKLFF

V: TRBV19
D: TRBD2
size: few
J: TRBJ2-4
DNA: TGTGCCAGTAGTCACCTAGCGGGGGGGCTTGGCAAAAACATTCAGTACTTC
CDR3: CASSHLAGGLGKNIQYF

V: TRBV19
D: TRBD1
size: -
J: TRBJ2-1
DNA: TGTGCCAGTAGGAAGGGACAGGGTTCCTACAATGAGCAGTTCTTC
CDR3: CASRKGQGSYNEQFF

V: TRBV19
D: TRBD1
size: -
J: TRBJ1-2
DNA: TGTGCCAGTACCACAGGGGGAATAAACTATGGCTACACCTTC
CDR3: CASTTGGINYGYTF

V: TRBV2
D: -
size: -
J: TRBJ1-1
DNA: TGTGCCAGCAGACCCCGAACACAGGGGAACACTGAAGCTTTCTTT
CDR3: CASRPRTQGNTEAFF

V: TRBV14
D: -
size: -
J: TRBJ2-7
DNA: TGTGCCAGCAGTCTCACGATCGGCTACGAGCAGTACTTC
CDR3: CASSLTIGYEQYF

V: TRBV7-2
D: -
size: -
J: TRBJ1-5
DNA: TGTGCCAGCAGCCCCATAAGTGGCCAGCCCCAGCATTTT
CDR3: CASSPISGQPQHF

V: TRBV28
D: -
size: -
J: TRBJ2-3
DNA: TGTGCCAGCAGTCTTTCCACCCGGGGCACAGATACGCAGTATTTT
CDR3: CASSLSTRGTDTQYF

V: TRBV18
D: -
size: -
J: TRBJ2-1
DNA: TGTGCCAGCTCGAGACTTGAAGGAAGCTACAATGAGCAGTTCTTC
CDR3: CASSRLEGSYNEQFF

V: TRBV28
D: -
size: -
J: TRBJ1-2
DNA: TGTGCCAGCACCGGGGAAAACTATGGCTACACCTTC
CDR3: CASTGENYGYTF

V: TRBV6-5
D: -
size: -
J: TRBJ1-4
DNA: TGTGCCAGCAGTTACGTGGGAGGTGAAAAACTGTTTTTT
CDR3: CASSYVGGEKLFF

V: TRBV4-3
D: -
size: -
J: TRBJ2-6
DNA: TGCGCCAGCAGCCAAGAATACCGGGGACTCTCTGGGGCCAACGTCCTGACTTTC
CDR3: CASSQEYRGLSGANVLTF

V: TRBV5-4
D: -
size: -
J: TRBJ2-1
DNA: TGTGCCAGCAGCTGGGACTCCGGGTATGGCGAGCAGTTCTTC
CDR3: CASSWDSGYGEQFF

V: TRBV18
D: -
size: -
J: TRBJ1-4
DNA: TGTGCCAGCTCACCATGGGCCTTAAGTCTGCCCGGTGAAAAACTGTTTTTT
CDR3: CASSPWALSLPGEKLFF

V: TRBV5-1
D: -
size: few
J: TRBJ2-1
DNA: TGCGCCAGCAGCTTGGACCTAGCGAGCTCCTACAATGAGCAGTTCTTC
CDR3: CASSLDLASSYNEQFF

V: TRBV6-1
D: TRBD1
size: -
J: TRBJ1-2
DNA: TGTGCCAGCAGTGAAACCGGGACAGTTACTTCTGGCTACACCTTC
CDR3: CASSETGTVTSGYTF

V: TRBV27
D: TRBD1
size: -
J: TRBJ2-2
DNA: TGTGCCAGCAGTCTCGGACAGGCTCGGGCGAACACCGGGGAGCTGTTTTTT
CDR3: CASSLGQARANTGELFF

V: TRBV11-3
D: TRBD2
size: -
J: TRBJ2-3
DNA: TGTGCCAGCAGCTTAGGGGCTAGCGGGGAGGCGGATACGCAGTATTTT
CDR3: CASSLGASGEADTQYF

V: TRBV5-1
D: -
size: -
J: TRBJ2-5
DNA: TGCGCCAGCTCCGAGACAGGTTTCCAAGAGACCCAGTACTTC
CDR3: CASSETGFQETQYF

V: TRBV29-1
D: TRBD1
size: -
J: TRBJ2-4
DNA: TGCAGCGTTGAAAGGGACAGCATTCAGTACTTC
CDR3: CSVERDSIQYF

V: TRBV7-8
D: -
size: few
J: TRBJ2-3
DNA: TGTGCCAGCAGCTTAGTTCGAAGAGGATCAGGGCCAGATACGCAGTATTTT
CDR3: CASSLVRRGSGPDTQYF

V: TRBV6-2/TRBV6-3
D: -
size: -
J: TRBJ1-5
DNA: TGTGCCAGCAGCCAGGACAATTATCAGCCCCAGCATTTT
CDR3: CASSQDNYQPQHF

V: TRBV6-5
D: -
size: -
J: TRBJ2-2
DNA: TGTGCCAGTCGAGGGGGGCCAGCGGGAACCGGGGAGCTGTTTTTT
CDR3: CASRGGPAGTGELFF

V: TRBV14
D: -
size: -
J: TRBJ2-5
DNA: TGTGCCAGCAGCCAAAAGAAGCGAGGGATCCTCGAGACCCAGTACTTC
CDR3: CASSQKKRGILETQYF

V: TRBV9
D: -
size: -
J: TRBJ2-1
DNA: TGTGCCAGCAGCTCAGGGAACTCCTACAATGAGCAGTTCTTC
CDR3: CASSSGNSYNEQFF

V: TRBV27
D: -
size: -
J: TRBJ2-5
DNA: TGTGCCAGCAGTTCCCTCAGGGGGACTGAAGAGACCCAGTACTTC
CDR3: CASSSLRGTEETQYF

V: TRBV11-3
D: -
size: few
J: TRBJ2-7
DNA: TGTGCCAGCAGCTTAGTGAGTGAGCAGTACTTC
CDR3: CASSLVSEQYF

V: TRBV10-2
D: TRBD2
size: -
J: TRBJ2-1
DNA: TGCGCCAGCAGTCCGACTAGCCTGAACAATGAGCAGTTCTTC
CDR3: CASSPTSLNNEQFF